This is a list of T cell receptor beta chains from one sample in a study of cytomegalovirus exposure and HLA in healthy donors. Profiling relied on immunoSEQ multiplex PCR, and the TCRdb table lists in-frame clones only, not all of them. The data show about 140,000 clones, roughly four fifths seen once. Sequenced sample: PBMCs. The receptor source for this set is a woman in her thirties or forties in good health and CMV-seronegative. Both conserved end residues are part of each CDR3.

v_call	j_call	cdr3_aa
TRBV7-2	TRBJ1-2	CASGLAGGAIYGYTF
TRBV19	TRBJ2-3	CATRDRGSTDTQYF
TRBV4-3	TRBJ1-2	CASSQDEYSYGYTF
TRBV28	TRBJ1-5	CASRAAGTVSNQPQHF
TRBV11-1	TRBJ2-7	CASSSGLAGYEQYF
TRBV6-5	TRBJ1-6	CASTKIGTGNSPLHF
TRBV6-5	TRBJ2-3	CASSSFPSDTQYF
TRBV6-6	TRBJ2-2	CASSRDMFTGELFF
TRBV27	TRBJ2-7	CASSHTGLRYEQYF
TRBV7-3	TRBJ2-7	CASSLWGPGYEQYF
TRBV6-6	TRBJ1-1	CASIAGGTEAFF
TRBV7-9	TRBJ1-6	CASSLGTANNSPLHF
TRBV7-2	TRBJ2-1	CASSPYIRGGYNEQFF
TRBV7-8	TRBJ2-5	CASSLNYRDSRYQYF
TRBV5-6	TRBJ1-5	CASSLGPTRRNQPQHF
TRBV7-8	TRBJ2-1	CASSLFFVGLTNNEQFF
TRBV4-2	TRBJ1-1	CASSQDFQSENTEAFF
TRBV7-2	TRBJ1-1	CASSLAGLLGTEAFF
TRBV7-6	TRBJ2-3	CASSFPATSGPTRTDTQYF
TRBV29-1	TRBJ2-3	CSGGGQGITDTQYF
TRBV5-1	TRBJ1-4	CASSTWGQGTNEKLFF
TRBV13	TRBJ2-5	CASSSDQGATQYF
TRBV6-5	TRBJ2-7	CASSWASGTGMYEQYF
TRBV28	TRBJ1-4	CASRWTVSGEKLFF
TRBV30	TRBJ2-5	CACSGSNQETQYF
TRBV30	TRBJ2-7	CAWSGLAASYEQYF
TRBV6-6	TRBJ2-1	CASSYSTVSYNEQFF
TRBV2	TRBJ1-5	CASSEDRAINQPQHF
TRBV4-3	TRBJ2-2	CASSQDVAAYTGELFF
TRBV4-1	TRBJ2-3	CASNSQGARVGVSTDTQYF
TRBV19	TRBJ2-7	CASSIGTAAYEQYF
TRBV11-2	TRBJ2-7	CASSLFGVAGPYEQYF
TRBV5-1	TRBJ2-5	CASSLSRVQETQYF
TRBV7-2	TRBJ1-2	CASSFSPGEFYTF
TRBV16	TRBJ2-7	CASSQSHREQYF
TRBV10-3	TRBJ1-1	CAITPGGTEAFF
TRBV16	TRBJ1-4	CASSPPGQSNEKLFF
TRBV28	TRBJ2-1	CASTGTRAYNEQFF
TRBV6-5	TRBJ1-1	CASRRGSTEAFF
TRBV9	TRBJ2-3	CASRRNPSGDTDTQYF
TRBV21-1	TRBJ2-7	CASYWTLPSYEQYF
TRBV18	TRBJ2-3	CASSWTGGKGDTQYF
TRBV28	TRBJ2-5	CASSLPLTGGETQYF
TRBV29-1	TRBJ1-2	CSVDRTPLKGDYGYTF
TRBV7-2	TRBJ1-5	CASSIDRAGQPQHF
TRBV2	TRBJ2-1	CASSRMLAGGKAEQFF
TRBV18	TRBJ1-3	CASRSDRLSGNTIYF
TRBV11-3	TRBJ1-1	CASRFRNLNTEAFF
TRBV27	TRBJ2-1	CASSFLRSGGHNEQFF
TRBV27	TRBJ1-4	CASSPPGSPNEKLFF
TRBV7-2	TRBJ2-1	CASSLPGQSYNEQFF
TRBV7-9	TRBJ2-5	CASSPFTGGETQYF
TRBV6-5	TRBJ2-7	CASSWTGESSSYEQYF
TRBV19	TRBJ1-1	CATKTRDKLGGTEAFF
TRBV6-6	TRBJ1-3	CASRDRLGDTIYF